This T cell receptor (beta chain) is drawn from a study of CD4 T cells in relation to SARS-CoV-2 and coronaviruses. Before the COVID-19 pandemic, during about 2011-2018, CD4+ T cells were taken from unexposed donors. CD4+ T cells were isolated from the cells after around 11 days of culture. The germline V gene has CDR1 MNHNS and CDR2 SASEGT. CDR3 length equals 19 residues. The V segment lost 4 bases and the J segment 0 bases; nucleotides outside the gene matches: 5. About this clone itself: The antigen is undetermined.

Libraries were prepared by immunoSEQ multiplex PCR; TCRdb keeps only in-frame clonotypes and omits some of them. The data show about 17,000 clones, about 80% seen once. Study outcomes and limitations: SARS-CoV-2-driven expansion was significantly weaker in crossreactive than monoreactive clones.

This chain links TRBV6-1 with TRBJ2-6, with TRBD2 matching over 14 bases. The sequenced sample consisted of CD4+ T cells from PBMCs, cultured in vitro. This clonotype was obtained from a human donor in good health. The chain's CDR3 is CASSARLAGGISGANVLTF. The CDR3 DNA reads TGTGCCAGCAGTGCCAGACTAGCGGGAGGGATCTCTGGGGCCAACGTCCTGACTTTC.